Presented here are 6 T cell receptor beta chains from one specimen sequenced in a study of identical twins. In TCRdb, the 5' RACE reads were re-called with MiXCR into one record per CDR3 protein. The profile shows around 1.7 million distinct CDR3 sequences, around 29% of them singletons. Input material: cord blood. Every receptor here comes from a newborn girl in good health.

Comments on this clonotype: A single base separates this from a much larger clone, so it may be a read error. The V gene is TRBV12-3 or TRBV12-4, the J gene TRBJ2-1, with D tentatively TRBD1 (5 bases). V was cut by 6 bases and J by 10 bases, with 16 bases left in between. This CDR3 has 13 residues. The CDR3 sequence: CASRTTVAYEQFF. The DNA of the CDR3 is TGTGCCAGCAGGACGACAGTAGCATACGAGCAGTTCTTC.

This rearrangement joins TRBV3-1 to TRBJ2-1; TRBD2 matches 13 bases. This CDR3 has 16 amino acids. The V and J ends lost 4 bases and 8 bases, in that order; junction bases with no gene match: 8. Per germline, CDR1 LGHDT and CDR2 YNNKEL (reference sequence). CDR3 loop: CASSPGLAGPGDEQFF. In DNA, the CDR3 is TGTGCCAGCAGCCCGGGACTAGCGGGACCAGGGGATGAGCAGTTCTTC.

A word on this clonotype: A much larger clonotype is one base distant, so this may be a read error. This chain joins TRBV5-5 and TRBJ2-1; 9 bases align to TRBD1. The CDR3 extends over 15 amino acids. The germline V gene encodes CDR1 SGHKS and CDR2 YYEKEE (reference sequence). The DNA of the CDR3 is TGTGCCTGCAGCCCTCCGGGACAGGGATACAATGAGCAGTTCTTC. Its protein product is CACSPPGQGYNEQFF.

The chain joins TRBV28 to TRBJ1-2; tentative D call: TRBD1 (6 bases). This CDR3 has 15 amino acids. The germline V gene has CDR1 MDHEN and CDR2 SYDVKM. Trimming removed 3 bases from V and 4 bases from J, with 15 bases in between. CDR3 in DNA: TGTGCCAGCAGTTTGAACTCAGGGGTGATCTATGGCTACACCTTC. The encoded protein is CASSLNSGVIYGYTF.

There are many counts of this clonotype. The chain employs TRBV20-1 and TRBJ2-3, with TRBD1 as a possible D gene (6 bases). Germline V CDR1 and CDR2: DFQATT, SNEGSKA (reference sequence). This CDR3 spans 12 amino acids. The V end lost 6 bases, the J end lost 11 bases, and 18 bases lay between the germline ends. The CDR3 reads CSAKGDGFEQYF. CDR3 DNA sequence: TGCAGTGCCAAGGGGGACGGTTTTGAGCAGTATTTT.

The chain couples TRBV11-3 to TRBJ1-2, with no clear D. Trimming pared 3 bases from V and 1 base from J, leaving 15 bases between. Looked up from germline, CDR1 is SGHNT and CDR2 is YENEEA. This CDR3 contains 16 residues. This CDR3 is CASSLQSQRLNYGYTF. CDR3 in DNA: TGTGCCAGCAGCTTGCAGTCCCAACGTCTTAACTATGGCTACACCTTC.